Shown below are 9 T cell receptor beta chains from a single sample sequenced in a study of blood T cell repertoires in COVID-19. Some clones are missing from TCRdb's copy, which holds only in-frame ones; the method was immunoSEQ multiplex PCR. The profile shows 200,000 or so clones, about four fifths of them singletons. Sequenced input: peripheral blood. The receptors were gathered from a woman aged 80 or over with COVID-19, enrolled during active disease.

The CDR3: CASSLVADYEQYF. The CDR3 bases are TGTGCCAGCAGCTTAGTAGCGGATTACGAGCAGTACTTC. This rearrangement joins TRBV7-8 to TRBJ2-7; tentative D call: TRBD2 (6 bases). Germline CDR1 reads SGHVS; CDR2 reads FQNEAQ. This CDR3 is built from 13 residues. V was cut by 1 base and J by 4 bases, with 8 bases left in between. Drawing the rest from reference TRBV7-8 and TRBJ2-7, the complete variable domain is GAGVSQSPRYKVAKRGQDVALRCDPISGHVSLFWYQQALGQGPEFLTYFQNEAQLDKSGLPSDRFFAERPEGSVSTLKIQRTQQEDSAVYLCASSLVADYEQYFGPGTRLTVT.

This clone was observed a single time. The genes are TRBV24-1 and TRBJ2-2, with 7 bases identical to TRBD2. The CDR3 spans 13 residues. J gave up 4 bases and V 5 bases, and 0 bases lay outside the gene matches. The germline CDR1 and CDR2 sequences are KGHDR and SFDVKD. The DNA for the CDR3 is TGTGCCACCAGTGGGGGGGGCACCGGGGAGCTGTTTTTT. This sequence encodes CATSGGGTGELFF.

The CDR3 region has the DNA TGTGCCAGCAGCTCTGGACTAGCGGAACCGCGGAAGACCCAGTACTTC. It is translated as CASSSGLAEPRKTQYF. V and J are TRBV11-1 and TRBJ2-5; TRBD2 aligns across 10 bases. The CDR3 has 16 residues. The germline V gene has CDR1 SGHAT and CDR2 FQDESV (reference sequence). J lost 6 bases, V lost 4 bases, and 11 bases had no gene match.

V and J are TRBV7-9 and TRBJ1-1; D perhaps matches TRBD1 (6 bases). The germline CDR1 and CDR2 sequences are SEHNR and FQNEAQ (reference sequence). CDR3 length: 14 residues. V lost 1 base and J 5 bases, leaving 11 bases between the germline ends. The CDR3 DNA is TGTGCCAGCAGCTTAGGGTCAAGGGGGACTGAAGCTTTCTTT. Protein: CASSLGSRGTEAFF. Full variable domain (outside the CDR3, taken from reference TRBV7-9 and TRBJ1-1): DTGVSQNPRHKITKRGQNVTFRCDPISEHNRLYWYRQTLGQGPEFLTYFQNEAQLEKSRLLSDRFSAERPKGSFSTLEIQRTEQGDSAMYLCASSLGSRGTEAFFGQGTRLTVV.

The V gene is TRBV5-1, the J gene TRBJ1-2; TRBD1 is a possible D gene (6 bases). The germline CDR1 and CDR2 sequences are SGHRS and YFSETQ. The ends were cut back, 4 bases at V and 5 bases at J, with 15 bases in the middle. CDR3 length: 14 residues. Here the CDR3 DNA reads TGCGCCAGCAGCCCGGACGGACAGACTTATGGCTACACCTTC. It encodes CASSPDGQTYGYTF.

The chain links TRBV19 to TRBJ1-4; unclear D gene. The CDR3 extends over 15 amino acids. Germline V gene data show CDR1 as LNHDA and CDR2 as SQIVND (reference sequence). V was clipped by 1 base and J by 3 bases, with 9 bases between them. In nucleotides, the CDR3 is TGTGCCAGTAGTATAGCTTGGGGAGCTAATGAAAAACTGTTTTTT. As protein: CASSIAWGANEKLFF.

The chain couples TRBV7-2 to TRBJ2-3; a weak D match, TRBD1 (6 bases). The CDR3 spans 17 residues. From germline, CDR1 is SGHTA and CDR2 FQGNSA. V shed 2 bases and J shed 0 bases, with 15 bases lying between them. The CDR3 sequence: CASSLQLTGSSTDTQYF. In DNA, the CDR3 is TGTGCCAGCAGCTTACAACTTACAGGGAGTAGCACAGATACGCAGTATTTT.

The rearrangement uses TRBV11-3 and TRBJ1-6, with D possibly being TRBD1 (5 bases). Between the trimmed V and J ends, which lost 5 bases and 3 bases, there was a span of 8 bases. The CDR3 spans 14 residues. The germline V gene encodes CDR1 SGHNT and CDR2 YENEEA. CDR3 sequence (DNA): TGTGCCAGCAGCGGGGGGATCTATAATTCACCCCTCCACTTT. This sequence encodes CASSGGIYNSPLHF.

The chain joins TRBV5-4 to TRBJ1-1, with D unresolved. The CDR3 spans 16 residues. CDR1 and CDR2 from the germline V gene are SGHNT and YYREEE (reference sequence). V shed 2 bases and J shed 1 base, with 15 bases lying between them. CDR3: CASSFTRLTRNTEAFF. The DNA for the CDR3 is TGTGCCAGCAGCTTTACCCGCCTCACTAGGAACACTGAAGCTTTCTTT.